This TCR beta chain is drawn from a study of cytomegalovirus exposure and HLA in healthy donors. Study-level results: A later analysis found most CMV-associated TCR beta chains apparently HLA-restricted. Upon later analysis, HLA-associated TCR beta chains proved more clonally expanded than other, equally common chains. Among TCR beta chains, those listed as cytomegalovirus-associated numbered over 150. Per published accounts, TCR beta sequences correctly predicted the HLA-A and HLA-B alleles of most subjects.

It was with 60 Vbeta and 13 Jbeta primers that the PCR ran. Sequencing was performed with immunoSEQ multiplex PCR; in TCRdb, only in-frame clones are kept and a portion is missing. In total, the table holds 150,000 to 250,000 clones. Deletions cut 0 bases from V and 2 bases from J, with 13 bases between. Germline V lookup: CDR1 GTSNPN, CDR2 SVGIG (reference sequence). The CDR3 has 15 amino acids. A note on this clone: Its antigen is currently unknown.

The sequenced sample consisted of PBMCs. The sequence came from a boy younger than 18 in good health and CMV-seronegative. This sequence joins TRBV30 and TRBJ1-1; tentative D call: TRBD1 (6 bases). The CDR3 bases are TGTGCCTGGAGTGTAGCCAGGACAGTTAACACTGAAGCTTTCTTT. It specifies CAWSVARTVNTEAFF.